This T cell receptor beta chain was observed in a study of cytomegalovirus exposure and HLA in healthy donors. Libraries were prepared by immunoSEQ multiplex PCR; TCRdb keeps only in-frame clonotypes and omits some of them. This table holds tens of thousands of clones, approximately 94% found once. Of note for this clone: Its matching antigen is unknown.

Study-level points and caveats: A list of 150 to 200 TCR beta chains associated with cytomegalovirus was given. With high specificity and sensitivity, the classifier reportedly diagnosed cytomegalovirus status.

V was pared by 4 bases and J by 6 bases, with 12 bases between. Germline V gene data show CDR1 as ENHRY and CDR2 as SYGVKD. CDR3 size: 14 residues. The receptor comes from a woman aged 25 to 39 in good health and CMV-seronegative. The rearrangement joins TRBV10-3 to TRBJ1-4, with D maybe TRBD1 (6 bases). Source material: PBMCs. CDR3 sequence reads: CAISGAGVDEKLFF. CDR3 bases: TGTGCCATCAGTGGTGCAGGGGTAGATGAAAAACTGTTTTTT.